This TCR beta chain was observed in a study of early stage breast cancer tumors. CDR1 is SNHLY and CDR2 is FYNNEI in the germline V gene. V gave up 7 bases and J gave up 4 bases; unmatched junction bases: 7. The CDR3 covers 14 residues. The protocol was immunoSEQ multiplex PCR, while the TCRdb copy is restricted to in-frame clones and leaves out a portion. The table has under 45,000 clones, roughly 69% seen once; the top ten hold around 6.7%. The V call is TRBV2, the J call TRBJ1-5; TRBD1 aligns across 7 bases. The receptor was derived from a person between 45 and 65 years old with breast cancer. Sequenced sample: blood. CDR3 region: CASMGDSKNQPQHF. As DNA, the CDR3 is TGTGCCAGCATGGGGGACAGCAAAAATCAGCCCCAGCATTTT.